This paragraph reports one T cell receptor (beta chain). In the original processing: Amplification of reference gene primers provided the estimated nucleated cell counts. Clones were sequenced by immunoSEQ multiplex PCR, and TCRdb holds only the in-frame ones, with some missing. The V and J calls and the clone size are those of that table, but D and trimming were determined from the DNA. Here the sample spans approximately 60,000 clones, roughly 78% being singletons. This sample stems from a study of blood T cell repertoires in COVID-19. Seattle patients were enrolled during active infection and followed longitudinally. The sample was peripheral blood. This TCR was recovered from a man aged 60 to 75 with COVID-19, enrolled during active disease.

The CDR3 DNA sequence: TGTGCCAGCTCACCTTTACAGGGGAACCCCCTCCCCACAGATACGCAGTATTTT. This sequence encodes CASSPLQGNPLPTDTQYF. The V gene is TRBV18, the J gene TRBJ2-3; 7 nucleotides agree with TRBD1. Germline assignment: CDR1 KGHSH and CDR2 LQKENI. V gave up 3 bases and J gave up 2 bases; unmatched junction bases: 14. The CDR3 spans 18 residues.